A single sample is the source of the 8 T cell receptor beta chains below, sequenced in a study of monozygotic twins with inflammatory bowel disease. After re-calling the 5' RACE reads, TCRdb lists one entry per CDR3 protein, DNA absent. This listing includes 140,000 to 150,000 distinct CDR3 sequences. The specimen was blood. These receptors all come from a human donor with ulcerative colitis or Crohn's disease, or a healthy co-twin of an affected twin (not recorded which).

The genes are TRBV20-1 and TRBJ1-4; TCRdb lists TRBD1, though no DNA is available to test this call. The CDR3 has 16 amino acids. Germline lookup yields CDR1 DFQATT and CDR2 SNEGSKA (reference sequence). The CDR3 is CSAGEPGAATNEKLFF.

This rearrangement joins TRBV4-1 to TRBJ1-2; without DNA, the TCRdb call of TRBD1 cannot be checked. The CDR3 covers 14 residues. Germline CDR1 MGHRA, CDR2 YSYEKL. Here the CDR3 reads CASSQDRGPYGYTF.

The genes are TRBV5-1 and TRBJ2-1; TCRdb gives TRBD1 as the D gene, but with no DNA this cannot be confirmed. The germline gives CDR1 SGHRS, CDR2 YFSETQ. The CDR3 totals 16 residues. CDR3 protein: CASSLVRDKAYNEQFF. Full variable domain (missing parts from reference TRBV5-1 and TRBJ2-1): KAGVTQTPRYLIKTRGQQVTLSCSPISGHRSVSWYQQTPGQGLQFLFEYFSETQRNKGNFPGRFSGRQFSNSRSEMNVSTLELGDSALYLCASSLVRDKAYNEQFFGPGTRLTVL.

Here the CDR3 reads CASNWREGTGELFF. V is TRBV9 and J is TRBJ2-2; the D gene TCRdb calls, TRBD2, cannot be checked with no DNA. The germline gives CDR1 SGDLS, CDR2 YYNGEE. This CDR3 spans 14 amino acids.

CDR3 sequence: CASSSGGSYNEQFF. This sequence joins TRBV7-3 and TRBJ2-1. CDR1 and CDR2 (germline): SGHTA, FQGTGA. This CDR3 is 14 amino acids long.

V and J are TRBV28 and TRBJ2-7; no DNA is available, so the TRBD2 call from TCRdb remains unchecked. The CDR3 is 11 residues long. Germline V lookup: CDR1 MDHEN, CDR2 SYDVKM. This CDR3 is CASSPSGEQYF.

The gene calls are TRBV30 and TRBJ2-3; TCRdb's assignment of TRBD1 cannot be checked, as there is no DNA. Germline assignment: CDR1 GTSNPN and CDR2 SVGIG (reference sequence). The CDR3 consists of 14 residues. The CDR3 loop reads CAFRTGRDTDTQYF.

The chain is built from TRBV5-1 and TRBJ2-2; absent DNA, TCRdb's TRBD2 call cannot be checked. CDR1 is SGHRS and CDR2 is YFSETQ in the germline V gene. The CDR3 is 19 residues long. The CDR3 loop reads CASSLVRLAGATNTGELFF.